The present T cell receptor beta chain was sequenced within a study of lymphopenia after photon versus proton radiotherapy. Profiling relied on immunoSEQ multiplex PCR, and the TCRdb table lists in-frame clones only, not all of them. The data show roughly 35,000 clones, more than 75% seen once. The material was peripheral blood, obtained from a patient treated with photon-based radiotherapy. This clonotype was sampled from a man aged 50-60 years with gastric cancer.

CDR3 loop: CASSLVVGDYLYNEQFF. CDR3 coding DNA: TGTGCCAGCAGCTTAGTGGTAGGGGACTACTTATACAATGAGCAGTTCTTC. The V call is TRBV7-9, the J call TRBJ2-1; 7 bases agree with TRBD2. Germline V lookup: CDR1 SEHNR, CDR2 FQNEAQ (reference sequence). CDR3 length equals 17 residues. With V trimmed by 1 base and J by 4 bases, 10 bases remained unmatched.